Shown below are 24 T cell receptor beta chains from a single sample sequenced in a study of OX40 agonist ivuxolimab in advanced cancers. TCRdb's table, derived via immunoSEQ multiplex PCR, lists solely in-frame clones and lacks some. Here the sample spans 92,000 or so clones, 70% to 90% being singletons. This specimen was CD4+ or CD8+ T cells sorted from blood, taken in a trial of the OX40 agonist ivuxolimab. Receptors originate from an adult with an advanced solid tumor such as melanoma, head and neck, liver or kidney cancer.

The rearrangement joins TRBV27 to TRBJ1-2; possibly TRBD1 for D (6 bases). CDR3 length: 15 residues. The ends were cut back, 5 bases at V and 4 bases at J, with 17 bases in the middle. Germline-derived CDR1 and CDR2 are MNHEY and SMNVEV (reference sequence). In DNA, the CDR3 is TGTGCCAGCAGTCCAGTTGGGGGCCCGAGCTATGGCTACACCTTC. This sequence encodes CASSPVGGPSYGYTF.

This clone was seen more than once but under ten times. V is TRBV7-3 and J is TRBJ2-3; no firm D call. Germline V gene data show CDR1 as SGHTA and CDR2 as FQGTGA. The length of the CDR3 is 13 residues. Trimming left V 8 bases short and J 0 bases short, with 9 bases between. The CDR3 bases are TGTGCCAGCTGCCATTCTAGCACAGATACGCAGTATTTT. As protein: CASCHSSTDTQYF.

The chain has TRBV30 and TRBJ2-5; 7 nucleotides agree with TRBD1. The J call is uncertain, as TRBJ2-7 better fits the DNA end. The CDR3 length is 12 residues. Germline V lookup: CDR1 GTSNPN, CDR2 SVGIG (reference sequence). CDR3: CAWSGQGHEQYF. The CDR3 nucleotides read TGTGCCTGGAGTGGACAGGGCCACGAGCAGTACTTC.

V gene TRBV7-9 combines with J gene TRBJ2-2; D call uncertain. Germline V gene data show CDR1 as SEHNR and CDR2 as FQNEAQ (reference sequence). This CDR3 region has 13 residues. The V end was cut by 1 base, the J end by 7 bases, with 7 bases between. CDR3 DNA sequence: TGTGCCAGCAGCTTAGGGGGAATCGGGGAGCTGTTTTTT. As protein: CASSLGGIGELFF.

The rearrangement uses TRBV6-7 and TRBJ2-3; TRBD2 matches 9 bases. TRBV6-7 is flagged as an ORF with uncertain function. This CDR3 is built from 16 residues. Trimming at V came to 4 bases and at J to 1 base, leaving 6 bases not matched to a gene. The CDR3 loop is CASSFQTSGGTDTQYF. CDR3 coding DNA: TGTGCCAGCAGTTTTCAGACTAGCGGAGGCACAGATACGCAGTATTTT.

The V gene is TRBV4-2, the J gene TRBJ2-3; D is unclear. The CDR3 is made up of 14 amino acids. Germline V gives CDR1 LGHNA, CDR2 YNFKEQ. Deletions cut 1 base from V and 2 bases from J, with 7 bases between. In DNA form, the CDR3 reads TGTGCCAGCAGCCAAGGGGCCCACACAGATACGCAGTATTTT. Its protein product is CASSQGAHTDTQYF.

V and J are TRBV5-5 and TRBJ2-2, with 8 bases matching TRBD2. V trimming: 4 bases; J trimming: 4 bases; junction bases outside the gene matches: 18. The CDR3 is 19 residues long. The germline V gene encodes CDR1 SGHKS and CDR2 YYEKEE (reference sequence). The DNA for the CDR3 is TGTGCCAGCAGCCCCTACCAAACCGGGACTAGTGAAGGCACCGGGGAGCTGTTTTTT. Translation: CASSPYQTGTSEGTGELFF.

The J gene is TRBJ2-5, the V gene TRBV27, with D tentatively TRBD2 (6 bases). CDR3 length: 14 amino acids. V lost 5 bases and J 0 bases, leaving 10 bases between the germline ends. Germline V CDR1 and CDR2: MNHEY, SMNVEV (reference sequence). CDR3 DNA: TGTGCCAGCAGTCCTCGGGACTACCAAGAGACCCAGTACTTC. Protein product: CASSPRDYQETQYF.

The chain has TRBV11-2 and TRBJ2-1; 10 bases fit TRBD2. Trimming took 6 bases from V and 0 from J; bases not matched to a gene: 5. Germline CDR1 and CDR2: SGHAT and FQNNGV. The CDR3 has 16 residues. The CDR3 here is CASSPQREGSYNEQFF. CDR3 sequence (DNA): TGTGCCAGCAGTCCCCAGCGGGAGGGCTCCTACAATGAGCAGTTCTTC.

J is TRBJ2-7 and V is TRBV13; 8 bases map to TRBD1. Germline V gene lookup returns CDR1 PRHDT and CDR2 FYEKMQ (reference sequence). This CDR3 comprises 17 residues. V shed 0 bases and J 2 bases; nucleotides not matched to a gene: 9. The CDR3 nucleotides read TGTGCCAGCAGCTTAGGCCTGACAGGGGAAAAGCCCTACGAGCAGTACTTC. Residues: CASSLGLTGEKPYEQYF.

The CDR3 protein is CATSRTPQETQYF. The DNA of the CDR3 is TGTGCCACCTCTAGAACCCCGCAAGAGACCCAGTACTTC. The rearrangement uses TRBV10-3 and TRBJ2-5; D is undetermined. In germline, CDR1 is ENHRY, CDR2 SYGVKD. This CDR3 comprises 13 residues. The V gene lost 10 bases and the J gene lost 2 bases, with 14 bases spanning the gap.

The chain couples TRBV10-1 to TRBJ1-1; 8 bases agree with TRBD1. The CDR3 consists of 13 residues. The V gene's germline CDR1 is WNHNN and CDR2 SYGVQD (reference sequence). J lost 5 bases, V lost 8 bases, and 7 bases had no gene match. CDR3 sequence (DNA): TGCGCCAGCTCAGGGGGCAGGGGGACTGAAGCTTTCTTT. Translation: CASSGGRGTEAFF.

CDR3 bases: TGTGCCAGCAGCCGTGACCGATCTCCCTATGGCTACACCTTC. It translates to CASSRDRSPYGYTF. V gene TRBV7-6 combines with J gene TRBJ1-2; no definite D call. V shed 5 bases and J shed 4 bases, with 14 bases lying between them. From germline, CDR1 is SGHVS and CDR2 FNYEAQ. The length of the CDR3 is 14 residues. The full variable domain, rest sourced from reference TRBV7-6 and TRBJ1-2, is GAGVSQSPRYKVTKRGQDVALRCDPISGHVSLYWYRQALGQGPEFLTYFNYEAQQDKSGLPNDRFSAERPEGSISTLTIQRTEQRDSAMYRCASSRDRSPYGYTFGSGTRLTVV.

J is TRBJ1-2 and V is TRBV19; D is possibly TRBD1 (5 bases). Trimming shortened V by 3 bases and J by 5 bases, and 16 bases separated the two germline ends. The CDR3 is 15 amino acids. CDR1 is LNHDA and CDR2 is SQIVND in the germline V gene (reference sequence). The DNA of the CDR3 is TGTGCCAGTAGTATGATTGGGGGACTTCAATATGGCTACACCTTC. Residues: CASSMIGGLQYGYTF.

The gene calls are TRBV5-1 and TRBJ1-5, with a possible D match to TRBD1 (5 bases). V lost 0 bases and J lost 3, with 10 bases in between. The CDR3 sequence is 15 residues long. Germline V lookup: CDR1 SGHRS, CDR2 YFSETQ. CDR3 protein: CASSLGSGPNQPQHF. The CDR3 DNA is TGCGCCAGCAGCTTGGGTTCAGGGCCCAATCAGCCCCAGCATTTT.

The chain joins TRBV5-6 to TRBJ2-7; D gene uncertain. V was shortened by 3 bases and J by 2 bases, with 0 bases between the two germline ends. CDR1 is SGHDT, CDR2 YYEEEE, per germline. This CDR3 has 10 amino acids. The CDR3 sequence is CASSSYEQYF. The CDR3 DNA follows: TGTGCCAGCAGCTCCTACGAGCAGTACTTC. Full variable domain (outside the CDR3, taken from reference TRBV5-6 and TRBJ2-7): DAGVTQSPTHLIKTRGQQVTLRCSPKSGHDTVSWYQQALGQGPQFIFQYYEEEERQRGNFPDRFSGHQFPNYSSELNVNALLLGDSALYLCASSSYEQYFGPGTRLTVT.

This chain links TRBV5-1 with TRBJ1-1; maybe TRBD1 (5 bases). Trimming removed 2 bases from V and 1 base from J, with 12 bases in between. The germline V gene has CDR1 SGHRS and CDR2 YFSETQ. This CDR3 comprises 15 residues. CDR3 sequence (DNA): TGCGCCAGCAGCTTAAGGCCGGGACCGAACACTGAAGCTTTCTTT. Protein: CASSLRPGPNTEAFF.

The chain links TRBV19 to TRBJ2-1; 8 nucleotides match TRBD2. The V segment lost 5 bases and the J segment 0 bases; nucleotides outside the gene matches: 15. The CDR3 is 19 residues long. Germline V CDR1 and CDR2: LNHDA, SQIVND (reference sequence). Written as DNA, the CDR3 is TGTGCCAGTAGTCGGCTAGCGGGTCAAATTATCAGCTCCTACAATGAGCAGTTCTTC. The encoded protein is CASSRLAGQIISSYNEQFF.

The rearrangement uses TRBV5-1 and TRBJ2-5; TRBD2 is a possible D gene (5 bases). This CDR3 has 15 amino acids. Trimming took 0 bases from V and 5 from J, leaving 14 bases between them. CDR1 SGHRS and CDR2 YFSETQ come from the germline V gene. CDR3 region: CASSLAGWDEETQYF. The DNA for the CDR3 is TGCGCCAGCAGCTTGGCGGGGTGGGATGAGGAGACCCAGTACTTC.

V is TRBV7-9 and J is TRBJ1-2, with no clear D. The length of the CDR3 is 15 residues. The V end was cut by 3 bases, the J end by 0 bases, with 11 bases between. Germline V gives CDR1 SEHNR, CDR2 FQNEAQ (reference sequence). CDR3 sequence: CASSFEGLSNYGYTF. For the CDR3, the DNA is TGTGCCAGCAGCTTCGAAGGGCTATCTAACTATGGCTACACCTTC.

The V and J genes are TRBV4-1 and TRBJ2-1; 9 bases align to TRBD2. V lost 1 base to trimming and J lost 6 bases; unmatched junction nucleotides: 7. CDR3 length: 16 amino acids. Germline CDR1 MGHRA, CDR2 YSYEKL. The CDR3 loop reads CASSQGGLAGINEQFF. The CDR3 bases are TGCGCCAGCAGCCAAGGTGGCCTAGCGGGGATCAATGAGCAGTTCTTC.

The chain uses TRBV29-1 and TRBJ1-2; TRBD1 agrees at 8 bases. CDR1 is SQVTM, CDR2 ANQGSEA, per germline. This CDR3 contains 15 residues. J gave up 2 bases and V 4 bases, and 9 bases lay outside the gene matches. The CDR3 sequence is CSVVDLGQGNYGYTF. CDR3 coding DNA: TGCAGCGTTGTCGATTTAGGACAGGGCAACTATGGCTACACCTTC.

The chain combines TRBV6-1 with TRBJ2-2, with 7 bases lining up with TRBD1. CDR1 MNHNS and CDR2 SASEGT come from the germline V gene. V lost 4 bases, J lost 1 base, and 6 bases stayed unmatched. This CDR3 region has 16 residues. In DNA, the CDR3 is TGTGCCAGCAGTGGAAGGACAGGAGTGAACACCGGGGAGCTGTTTTTT. As protein: CASSGRTGVNTGELFF.

This chain joins TRBV9 and TRBJ2-7; tentative D call: TRBD2 (6 bases). Germline CDR1 is SGDLS and CDR2 is YYNGEE. The CDR3 is made up of 15 amino acids. Trimming shortened V by 3 bases and J by 2 bases, and 15 bases separated the two germline ends. CDR3 coding DNA: TGTGCCAGCAGCGGGGACGGGACTGCCACCTACGAGCAGTACTTC. This translates into CASSGDGTATYEQYF.